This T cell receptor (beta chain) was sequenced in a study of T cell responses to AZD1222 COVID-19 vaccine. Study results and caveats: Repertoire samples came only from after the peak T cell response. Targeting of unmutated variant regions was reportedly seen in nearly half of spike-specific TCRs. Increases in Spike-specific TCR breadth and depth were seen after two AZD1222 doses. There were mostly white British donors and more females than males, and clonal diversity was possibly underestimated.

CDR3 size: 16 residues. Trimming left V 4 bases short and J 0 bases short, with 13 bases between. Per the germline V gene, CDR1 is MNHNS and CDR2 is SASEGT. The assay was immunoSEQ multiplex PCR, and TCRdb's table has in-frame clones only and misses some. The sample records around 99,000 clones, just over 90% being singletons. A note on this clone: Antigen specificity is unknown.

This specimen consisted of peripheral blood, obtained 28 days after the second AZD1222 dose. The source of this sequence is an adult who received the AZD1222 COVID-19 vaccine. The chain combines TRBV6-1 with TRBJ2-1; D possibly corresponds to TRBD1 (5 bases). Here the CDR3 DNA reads TGTGCCAGCAGTGCACTGACAGTACCCTCCTACAATGAGCAGTTCTTC. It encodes CASSALTVPSYNEQFF.